A single sample gave rise to the 3 T cell receptor beta chains below, sequenced in a study of T cell clusters in autoimmune cytopenias. TRB was amplified by touch-down multiplex PCR, primer pools A and B combined. TCRdb re-called the multiplex PCR reads, yielding one record per CDR3 amino acid sequence without DNA. The data include over 9,000 distinct CDR3 sequences; the top ten clones carry about 9.2%. TRB was amplified from roughly 270 ng of peripheral blood genomic DNA per sample. Sequenced: peripheral blood. The receptors originated from a human donor with an autoimmune cytopenia or autoimmune hepatitis (not recorded which).

The chain employs TRBV19 and TRBJ1-5; TCRdb's assignment of TRBD1 cannot be checked, as there is no DNA. This CDR3 is built from 17 residues. Germline-derived CDR1 and CDR2 are LNHDA and SQIVND (reference sequence). This CDR3 is CASSIRPGRMSDQPQHF.

The chain uses TRBV28 and TRBJ2-7; the D call of TRBD1 rests on TCRdb alone, since no DNA is present to check it. The CDR3 sequence is 14 residues long. Per germline, CDR1 MDHEN and CDR2 SYDVKM. The CDR3 loop is CASSTRTGGNEQYF.

This clonotype counts as medium-sized by frequency. The V call is TRBV18, the J call TRBJ2-2. Germline-derived CDR1 and CDR2 are KGHSH and LQKENI. This CDR3 spans 15 amino acids. The CDR3 region is CASSPGVTNTGELFF. Filled out from reference TRBV18 and TRBJ2-2, the complete variable domain reads NAGVMQNPRHLVRRRGQEARLRCSPMKGHSHVYWYRQLPEEGLKFMVYLQKENIIDESGMPKERFSAEFPKEGPSILRIQQVVRGDSAAYFCASSPGVTNTGELFFGEGSRLTVL.